The source of this T cell receptor (beta chain) is a study of B cell selection in AIRE deficiency (dated by TCRdb to about 2019). Some background on the complete study: Researchers compared the TCRbeta repertoires of sorted blood CD4+ conventional T cells and regulatory T cells from AIRE-deficient patients with the corresponding repertoires from healthy controls. The TCR-sequenced cohort comprised roughly five AIRE-deficient APECED patients and roughly five healthy control donors.

TCRbeta chain sequencing was performed with the immunoSEQ platform. The authors processed their data as follows. When conventional T cell repertoires were pooled, 85,000 to 120,000 distinct in-frame TCRbeta sequences were obtained from patients and approximately 1.4x10^5 from healthy donors. Public Treg TCRbeta sequences were defined as those shared by two or more individuals and were then searched for in Tconv repertoires. Group differences were tested with Mann-Whitney U tests and Bonferroni-Dunn correction in GraphPad Prism 7.03. What TCRdb holds here is the immuneACCESS table cut down to in-frame rearrangements. Part of the clones is not present; checked against another copy, under half of the missing clones reflect an unresolved V gene, and the others are unexplained. The DNA was the basis for D and trimming; V, J and clone size are from that table. Here the sample has about 23,000 clones; 95% to 98% occur a single time. Jointly, the top ten make up about 0.2% of the sample.

Including cysteine and phenylalanine, the CDR3 has 17 amino acids. The DNA shown is the 51-base CDR3, in frame from base 1. The germline V gene yields SGHDT for CDR1 and YYEEEE for CDR2. Trimming removed 4 bases from V and 0 bases from J; the gene matches leave 6 bases unexplained. Remarks on this clone: What antigen it recognizes has not been identified. The input lacks base qualities; no much larger clone sits a single base away.

Paper-wide results and their limitations: Only TCRbeta chains were sequenced, and roughly 40% of shared healthy-donor Treg sequences were also present in healthy Tconv cells, possibly due to differing TCRalpha chains. TCRBV gene usage, CDR3 length and TCR diversity in Tconv and Treg cells from AIRE-deficient patients were found to be similar to those in cells from healthy donors. Roughly a third of the Treg TCRbeta sequences shared among healthy donors were found in patient Tconv cells, which suggests that Treg-biased clones were diverted into the Tconv compartment. Of some 3,300 shared Treg TCRbeta sequences, roughly 29% were shared only among healthy donors and roughly 9% only among patients, suggesting less efficient Treg selection without AIRE. Shorter CDR3s were found in shared Treg sequences, reflecting a bias toward rearrangements containing few non-templated nucleotide insertions.

For sorting, conventional CD4 T cells were defined as CD4+CD127+ cells. AIRE-deficient patients had APECED syndrome. Tconv and Treg cells for TCRbeta sequencing were sorted on a FACSAria flow cytometer. The sorted cells went into 5-ml round-bottom polystyrene tubes, and the dry cell pellets were then frozen at -80 degrees C until sequencing. The rearranged segments are TRBV5-6 and TRBJ2-1; 11 bases in the middle match TRBD2. This sequence originates from a human donor with AIRE deficiency. Sequences were obtained from conventional CD4+ T cells sorted from PBMCs. The DNA sequence is given as TGTGCCAGCAGCCACCGGACTAGCGGGTTCTCCTACAATGAGCAGTTCTTC. It encodes CASSHRTSGFSYNEQFF.